A single sample gave rise to the 15 T cell receptor beta chains below, sequenced in a study of beta chain features in type 1 diabetes. Expressed TCRB transcripts got sequenced, as all isolated RNA was reverse transcribed. Sequenced by immunoSEQ multiplex PCR; TCRdb stores in-frame clones only, minus some. The data show around 500,000 clones, roughly an eighth seen once. Sequencing input: naive CD4+ T cells from blood. The receptors come from a woman younger than 35 in good health.

This clone was detected only a few times. V is TRBV5-1 and J is TRBJ2-7; the D is unclear. The V and J ends lost 2 bases and 6 bases respectively, with 6 bases between them. The CDR3 has 11 amino acids. Per the germline V gene, CDR1 is SGHRS and CDR2 is YFSETQ. Here the CDR3 DNA reads TGCGCCAGCAGCTTCAAGGGCGAGCAGTACTTC. This translates into CASSFKGEQYF.

This sequence joins TRBV29-1 and TRBJ2-2; D may match TRBD1 or TRBD2 (6 bases each). V lost 0 bases and J 0 bases, leaving 14 bases between the germline ends. There are 17 residues in the CDR3. CDR1 and CDR2 (germline): SQVTM, ANQGSEA. DNA for the CDR3: TGCAGCGTTGAAGATCGCCAGGGGAGGTCGAACACCGGGGAGCTGTTTTTT. It codes for CSVEDRQGRSNTGELFF.

The V call is TRBV7-2, the J call TRBJ2-6, with D perhaps given as TRBD1 or TRBD2 (5 bases each). The V gene's germline CDR1 is SGHTA and CDR2 FQGNSA. The CDR3 is 15 amino acids. The germline V and J ends were trimmed by 5 bases and 16 bases, with 24 bases remaining between them. The CDR3 DNA follows: TGTGCCAGCAGCCGGGGCGACCAGGGACGGGTTAGACTGACTTTC. Protein: CASSRGDQGRVRLTF.

CDR3 bases: TGTGCCTGGAACCCAATAGTCCGCGGGGAGCTGTTTTTT. It codes for CAWNPIVRGELFF. The chain employs TRBV30 and TRBJ2-2; D remains ambiguous. In germline, CDR1 is GTSNPN, CDR2 SVGIG (reference sequence). The CDR3 length is 13 residues. V was shortened by 4 bases and J by 7 bases, with 13 bases between the two germline ends.

This clone was detected a few times. The rearrangement uses TRBV7-6 and TRBJ2-1; 9 nucleotides line up with TRBD2. With V trimmed by 6 bases and J by 16 bases, 10 bases remained unmatched. CDR3 length: 12 amino acids. The germline gives CDR1 SGHVS, CDR2 FNYEAQ. The CDR3: CASSTFGTSPFF. For the CDR3, the DNA is TGTGCCAGCAGTACCTTTGGGACTAGCCCTTTCTTC.

This chain uses TRBV19 with TRBJ1-2; D is possibly TRBD1 (6 bases). With 5 bases removed from V and 4 bases from J, the gap between germline ends came to 11 bases. CDR3 length: 13 residues. Germline V gene lookup returns CDR1 LNHDA and CDR2 SQIVND (reference sequence). CDR3 bases: TGTGCCAGTAGTTTTTCGACAGGCTATGGCTACACCTTC. Encoded protein: CASSFSTGYGYTF. The variable domain in full, with the rest retrieved from reference TRBV19 and TRBJ1-2, is DGGITQSPKYLFRKEGQNVTLSCEQNLNHDAMYWYRQDPGQGLRLIYYSQIVNDFQKGDIAEGYSVSREKKESFPLTVTSAQKNPTAFYLCASSFSTGYGYTFGSGTRLTVV.

This clone came up a few times. This chain uses TRBV4-1 with TRBJ1-5; D not certain. The CDR3 runs to 15 residues. The V gene lost 2 bases and the J gene lost 4 bases, with 12 bases spanning the gap. Germline values: CDR1 MGHRA, CDR2 YSYEKL. CDR3 residues: CASSQLGLINQPQHF. CDR3 DNA sequence: TGCGCCAGCAGCCAATTGGGGTTGATTAATCAGCCCCAGCATTTT.

The V and J genes are TRBV27 and TRBJ1-5; TRBD1 is a possible D gene (5 bases). V lost 5 bases, J lost 3 bases, and 8 bases lay in between. The CDR3 has 13 amino acids. Germline V gene lookup returns CDR1 MNHEY and CDR2 SMNVEV (reference sequence). In DNA, the CDR3 is TGTGCCAGCAGTGACAGTCTCAATCAGCCCCAGCATTTT. Translated: CASSDSLNQPQHF.

The J gene is TRBJ2-3, the V gene TRBV29-1, with 7 bases that match TRBD1. V shed 4 bases and J 5 bases; nucleotides not matched to a gene: 6. Germline CDR1 and CDR2: SQVTM and ANQGSEA. The CDR3 loop spans 13 amino acids. The CDR3 here is CSVAHRGQDTQYF. The DNA for the CDR3 is TGCAGCGTTGCGCACAGGGGTCAAGATACGCAGTATTTT.

V and J are TRBV29-1 and TRBJ2-5; D is unresolved. TRBJ2-7 matches the DNA end more closely, so the J call is doubtful. The CDR3 covers 13 residues. The V gene's germline CDR1 is SQVTM and CDR2 ANQGSEA. The CDR3 is CSVVLLPLYEQYF. For the CDR3, the DNA is TGCAGCGTTGTACTTCTGCCCCTATACGAGCAGTACTTC.

This clone has a handful of counts. The chain recombines TRBV29-1 with TRBJ1-1; the D gene is possibly TRBD1 (5 bases). Germline lookup yields CDR1 SQVTM and CDR2 ANQGSEA. This CDR3 comprises 18 residues. V was cut by 1 base and J by 6 bases, with 27 bases left in between. In nucleotides, the CDR3 is TGCAGCGTTGAAGGGAGAGGCAGGAGGGGTGTGAGTTCCGCTGAAGCTTTCTTT. Translating it yields CSVEGRGRRGVSSAEAFF.

V gene TRBV7-6 combines with J gene TRBJ2-3; 7 bases map to TRBD2. The V gene's germline CDR1 is SGHVS and CDR2 FNYEAQ. Trimming cost V 5 bases and J 2 bases; bases outside gene matches: 7. The CDR3 runs 15 residues. The CDR3 bases are TGTGCCAGCAGCACCATAGCGGGTGCCACAGATACGCAGTATTTT. This codes for CASSTIAGATDTQYF.

This chain connects TRBV7-3 to TRBJ2-6, with D unclear. The CDR3 runs to 13 residues. The germline V gene has CDR1 SGHTA and CDR2 FQGTGA. The V end lost 8 bases, the J end lost 2 bases, and 7 bases lay between the germline ends. Here the CDR3 DNA reads TGTGCCAGCCGTGAGACTGGGGCCAACGTCCTGACTTTC. It is translated as CASRETGANVLTF.

The chain couples TRBV6-6 to TRBJ2-3; 13 bases match TRBD2. Per the germline V gene, CDR1 is MNHNY and CDR2 is SVGAGI (reference sequence). The CDR3 loop spans 16 amino acids. Unmatched junction bases numbered 7, after V lost 6 bases and J lost 4 bases. CDR3 sequence (DNA): TGTGCCAGCAGAGACCTCGGACTAGCGGGAGCAGATACGCAGTATTTT. This gives the protein CASRDLGLAGADTQYF.

The chain links TRBV10-3 to TRBJ2-3; D is tentatively TRBD1 or TRBD2 (5 bases each). The CDR3 extends over 11 amino acids. Deletions cut 6 bases from V and 12 bases from J, with 13 bases between. Germline CDR1 ENHRY, CDR2 SYGVKD. CDR3 sequence reads: CAISDRDRQYF. The CDR3 nucleotides are TGTGCCATCAGCGACCGGGACCGACAGTATTTT.